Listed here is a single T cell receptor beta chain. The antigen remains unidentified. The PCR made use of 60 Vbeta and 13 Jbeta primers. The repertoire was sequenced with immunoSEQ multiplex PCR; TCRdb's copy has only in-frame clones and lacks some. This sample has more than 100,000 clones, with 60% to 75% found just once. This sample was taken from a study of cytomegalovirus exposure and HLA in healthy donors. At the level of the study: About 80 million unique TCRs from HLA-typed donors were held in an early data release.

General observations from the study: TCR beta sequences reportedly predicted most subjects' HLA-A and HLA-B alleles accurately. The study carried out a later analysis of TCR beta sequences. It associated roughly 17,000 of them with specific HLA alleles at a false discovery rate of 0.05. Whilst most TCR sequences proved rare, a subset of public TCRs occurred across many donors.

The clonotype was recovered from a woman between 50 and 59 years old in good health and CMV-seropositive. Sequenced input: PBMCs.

CDR3 DNA: TGTGCCACCGCACGCCGGGAAGAGGTGGCTTACGAGCAGTACTTC. Translated, it gives CATARREEVAYEQYF. J is TRBJ2-7 and V is TRBV19; D is perhaps TRBD2 (5 bases). With 10 bases removed from V and 4 bases from J, the gap between germline ends came to 23 bases. This CDR3 has 15 residues. Germline CDR1 reads LNHDA; CDR2 reads SQIVND (reference sequence).